Listed here are 3 T cell receptor beta chains from one sample, sequenced in a study of T-cell reconstitution after alpha-beta-depleted transplantation in children. TCRbeta library preparation incorporated unique molecular identifiers. TCRdb reprocessed the PCR reads with MiXCR, giving one entry per CDR3 protein. The sample has 170,000 or so distinct CDR3 sequences, around 6.8% seen once; the top ten hold over 2.5%. The sample consisted of PBMCs from the stem cell graft donor, taken from the stem cell graft. These receptors originate from a human donor who donated a stem cell graft to a child with Wiskott-Aldrich syndrome.

In this sample, this clonotype turned up many times. The chain recombines TRBV7-2 with TRBJ2-3, with 7 nucleotides matching TRBD2. Per the germline V gene, CDR1 is SGHTA and CDR2 is FQGNSA. The J segment lost 1 base and the V segment lost 4 bases, leaving 2 bases of the junction unmatched. The CDR3 is 14 amino acids. This CDR3 is CASSWTSGTDTQYF. The CDR3 nucleotides are TGTGCCAGCAGCTGGACTAGTGGCACAGATACGCAGTATTTT.

This clonotype was detected a few times. The chain employs TRBV20-1 and TRBJ2-5; D remains ambiguous. V shed 4 bases and J shed 2 bases, with 29 bases lying between them. The CDR3 is 19 residues long. CDR1 is DFQATT and CDR2 is SNEGSKA in the germline V gene (reference sequence). The CDR3 loop is CSATKSTPDPTAPQETQYF. CDR3 in DNA: TGCAGTGCTACCAAATCAACCCCCGACCCCACAGCCCCACAAGAGACCCAGTACTTC.

This clonotype was seen many times. CDR3 in DNA: TGTGCCAGCAGCTTAAACCTCTTCACCGGGGAGCTGTTTTTT. This codes for CASSLNLFTGELFF. This chain uses TRBV11-3 with TRBJ2-2; no firm D call. This CDR3 comprises 14 residues. Germline values: CDR1 SGHNT, CDR2 YENEEA. V gave up 2 bases and J gave up 4 bases, with 8 bases separating them.